This T cell receptor beta chain emerged from a study of cytomegalovirus exposure and HLA in healthy donors. Overall study results and limits: Most TCRs appeared rarely, but some public TCRs recurred in many donors.

As to this clone: Its target is not known.

V was pared by 4 bases and J by 2 bases, with 2 bases between. Germline V CDR1 and CDR2: SGHTA, FQGNSA. The CDR3 loop spans 11 amino acids. PCR used 60 Vbeta primers and 13 Jbeta primers. Assay used: immunoSEQ multiplex PCR; TCRdb lists only in-frame clones, some missing. The repertoire holds about 160,000 clones, approximately 88% seen once, with over 0.8% in the top ten. The receptor was isolated from a woman in her thirties in good health and CMV-seronegative. The material sequenced was PBMCs. The chain has TRBV7-2 and TRBJ1-1, with unresolved D. This CDR3 reads CASSSNTEAFF. The CDR3 nucleotides are TGTGCCAGCAGCTCTAACACTGAAGCTTTCTTT.